This TCR beta chain is drawn from a study of T cell responses to AZD1222 COVID-19 vaccine. Worth noting for this clone: Its antigen is not identified.

Study conclusions and caveats: No repertoire was sampled before or during the peak T cell response, only after it. White British donors predominated, females outnumbered males, and clonal diversity was possibly underestimated. Reportedly, nearly half the spike-specific TCRs target unmutated variant regions.

The CDR3 is made up of 12 amino acids. Germline V lookup: CDR1 SGHAT, CDR2 FQNNGV. Between the trimmed V and J ends, which lost 3 bases and 8 bases, there was a span of 10 bases. Repertoires were generated with immunoSEQ multiplex PCR, while TCRdb's copy carries only in-frame clones and drops some. The repertoire consists of approximately 92,000 clones, with over 80% occurring once and the leading ten covering under 10%. Here the sequenced sample was peripheral blood, taken on day 0 of AZD1222 vaccination. This receptor was obtained from an adult in good health. The V and J genes are TRBV11-2 and TRBJ1-2, with D hard to call. CDR3 bases: TGTGCCAGCAGCTTGGAGGCGGCGGGCTACACCTTC. Its protein is CASSLEAAGYTF.